The rows below give T cell receptor beta chains drawn from one sample of a study of blood T cell repertoires in COVID-19. Generated by immunoSEQ multiplex PCR, the TCRdb table keeps only in-frame clones and is missing some. The repertoire holds approximately 250,000 clones, with 70% to 85% as singletons. What was sequenced was PBMCs or T cells enriched from blood (not recorded which). Receptor source: a man aged 35-49 years who had recovered from COVID-19. Both conserved end residues are part of each CDR3. A D gene is named only where the DNA matches it firmly.

v_call	j_call	d_call	cdr3_aa	cdr3_nt
TRBV11-2	TRBJ1-5	.	CASSLNSYSNQPQHF	TGTGCCAGCAGCTTGAACAGCTATAGCAATCAGCCCCAGCATTTT
TRBV6-5	TRBJ1-5	TRBD1	CASRATGGINQPQHF	TGTGCCAGCAGGGCAACAGGGGGGATCAATCAGCCCCAGCATTTT
TRBV18	TRBJ2-1	.	CASSPNVGSSYNEQFF	TGTGCCAGCTCACCAAATGTCGGGAGCTCCTACAATGAGCAGTTCTTC
TRBV18	TRBJ2-5	.	CASSRGMGETQYF	TGTGCCAGCTCCCGGGGTATGGGGGAGACCCAGTACTTC
TRBV7-3	TRBJ2-1	TRBD1	CASSFGTGNNEQFF	TGTGCCAGCAGCTTTGGGACAGGGAACAATGAGCAGTTCTTC
TRBV19	TRBJ2-1	.	CASTLAGSRGNEQFF	TGTGCCAGTACACTAGCAGGATCACGAGGGAATGAGCAGTTCTTC
TRBV27	TRBJ1-1	.	CASSALRGGTEAFF	TGTGCCAGCAGCGCTCTCCGGGGGGGAACTGAAGCTTTCTTT
TRBV3-1/TRBV3-2	TRBJ1-3	.	CASSFSGTGNTIYF	TGTGCCAGCAGCTTTTCCGGGACAGGAAACACCATATATTTT
TRBV4-3	TRBJ2-2	TRBD1	CASSVYRGPNTGELFF	TGCGCCAGCAGCGTTTACAGGGGCCCGAACACCGGGGAGCTGTTTTTT
TRBV18	TRBJ1-2	TRBD1	CASSPDRSYGYTF	TGTGCCAGCTCACCGGACAGGTCGTATGGCTACACCTTC
TRBV19	TRBJ1-2	.	CASTLGQGNGYTF	TGTGCCAGTACCCTTGGGCAGGGCAATGGCTACACCTTC
TRBV2	TRBJ1-3	.	CASSLDHSGNTIYF	TGTGCCAGCAGTCTAGATCACTCTGGAAACACCATATATTTT